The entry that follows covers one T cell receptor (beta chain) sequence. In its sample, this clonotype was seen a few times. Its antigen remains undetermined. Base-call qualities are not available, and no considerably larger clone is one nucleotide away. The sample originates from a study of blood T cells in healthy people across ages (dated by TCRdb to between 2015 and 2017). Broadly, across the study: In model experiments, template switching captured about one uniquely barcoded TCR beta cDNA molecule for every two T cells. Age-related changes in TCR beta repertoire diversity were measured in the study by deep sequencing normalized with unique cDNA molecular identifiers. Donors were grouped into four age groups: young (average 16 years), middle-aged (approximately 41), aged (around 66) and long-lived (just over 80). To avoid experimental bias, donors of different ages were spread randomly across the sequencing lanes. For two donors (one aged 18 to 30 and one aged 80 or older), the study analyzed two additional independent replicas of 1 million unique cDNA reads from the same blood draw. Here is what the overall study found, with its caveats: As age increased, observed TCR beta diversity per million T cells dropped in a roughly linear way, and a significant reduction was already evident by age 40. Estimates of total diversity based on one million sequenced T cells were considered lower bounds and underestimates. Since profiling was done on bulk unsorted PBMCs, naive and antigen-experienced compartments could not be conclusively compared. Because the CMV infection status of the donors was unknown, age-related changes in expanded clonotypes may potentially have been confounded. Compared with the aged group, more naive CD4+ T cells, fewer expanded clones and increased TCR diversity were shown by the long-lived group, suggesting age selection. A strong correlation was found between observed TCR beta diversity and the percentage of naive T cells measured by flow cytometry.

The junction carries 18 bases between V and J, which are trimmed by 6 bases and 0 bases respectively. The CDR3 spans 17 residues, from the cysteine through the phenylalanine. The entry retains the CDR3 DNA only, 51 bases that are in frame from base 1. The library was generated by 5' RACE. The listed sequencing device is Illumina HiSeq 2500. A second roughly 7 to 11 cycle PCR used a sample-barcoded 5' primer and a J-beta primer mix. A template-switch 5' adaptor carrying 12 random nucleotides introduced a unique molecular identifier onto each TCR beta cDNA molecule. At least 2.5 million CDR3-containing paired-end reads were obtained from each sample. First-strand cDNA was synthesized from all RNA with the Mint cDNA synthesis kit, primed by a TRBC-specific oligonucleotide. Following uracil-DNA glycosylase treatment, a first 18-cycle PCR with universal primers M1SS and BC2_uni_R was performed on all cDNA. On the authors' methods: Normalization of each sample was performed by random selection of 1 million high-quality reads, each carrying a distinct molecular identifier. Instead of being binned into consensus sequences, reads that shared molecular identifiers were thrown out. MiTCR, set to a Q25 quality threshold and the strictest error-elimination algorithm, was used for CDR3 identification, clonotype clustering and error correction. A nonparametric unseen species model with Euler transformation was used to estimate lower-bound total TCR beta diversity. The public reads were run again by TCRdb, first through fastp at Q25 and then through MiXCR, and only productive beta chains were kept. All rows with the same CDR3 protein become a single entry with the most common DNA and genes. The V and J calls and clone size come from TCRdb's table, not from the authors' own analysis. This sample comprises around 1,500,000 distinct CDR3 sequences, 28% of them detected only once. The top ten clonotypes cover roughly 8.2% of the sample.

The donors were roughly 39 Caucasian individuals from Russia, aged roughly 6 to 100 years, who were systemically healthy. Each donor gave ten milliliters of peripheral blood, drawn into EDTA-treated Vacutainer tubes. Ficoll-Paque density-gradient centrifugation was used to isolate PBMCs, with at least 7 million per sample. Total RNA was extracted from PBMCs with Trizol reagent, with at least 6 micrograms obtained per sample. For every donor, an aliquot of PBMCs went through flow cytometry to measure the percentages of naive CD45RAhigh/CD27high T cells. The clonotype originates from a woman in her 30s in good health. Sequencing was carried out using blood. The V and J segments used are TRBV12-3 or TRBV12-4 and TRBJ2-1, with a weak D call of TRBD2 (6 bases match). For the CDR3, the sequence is CASRPKGRGASYNEQFF. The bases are TGTGCCAGCAGGCCAAAGGGGCGGGGTGCCTCCTACAATGAGCAGTTCTTC.